This T cell receptor beta chain was captured by sequencing in a study of graft-versus-host responses after intestinal transplantation. Study in general: Each recipient received a multivisceral, liver-intestinal, or isolated intestinal graft.

The data were produced by immunoSEQ multiplex PCR, yet TCRdb's version contains in-frame clones alone and is incomplete. Of 100,000 to 120,000 clones in the sample, 93% were seen once. Trimming removed 6 bases from V and 12 bases from J, with 24 bases in between. The CDR3 length is 14 residues. Germline values: CDR1 MDHEN, CDR2 SYDVKM. Of note for this clone: Its cognate antigen is unknown.

The sample was unstimulated CD8+ T cells sorted from spleen or lymph node cells, taken before intestinal transplant. The TCR was taken from a human donor who received an intestinal transplant. The chain recombines TRBV28 with TRBJ2-7; D is possibly TRBD2 (5 bases). The CDR3 loop is CASSTTFQRTLGYF. The CDR3 DNA sequence: TGTGCCAGCAGCACCACGTTTCAGCGGACCCTAGGGTACTTC.